The 22 T cell receptor beta chains listed next were all sequenced from one sample in a study of T cells in Graves' hyperthyroidism and ophthalmopathy. Amplified TCR beta CDR3 regions came from RNA transcripts. Carried out on the TCR CDR3, a first-round RT-PCR used the HTBI primer set. MiXCR, applied by TCRdb to the multiplex PCR reads, yields one record per CDR3 protein. Among 640,000 or so distinct CDR3 sequences listed, about 15% were seen once. Sample: blood. Every receptor here comes from a woman between 35 and 50 years old with Graves' ophthalmopathy.

This clonotype was recorded at least ten times. This chain uses TRBV9 with TRBJ2-2, with 10 bases identical to TRBD1. J was trimmed by 4 bases and V by 4 bases; bases with no gene match: 10. In germline, CDR1 is SGDLS, CDR2 YYNGEE. CDR3 length equals 17 residues. DNA for the CDR3: TGTGCCAGCAGCCCAAAGCCGGGACAGGGGATCACCGGGGAGCTGTTTTTT. It codes for CASSPKPGQGITGELFF.

This chain joins TRBV11-2 and TRBJ2-5; tentatively, D is TRBD1 or TRBD2 (5 bases each). Germline CDR1 reads SGHAT; CDR2 reads FQNNGV. V was clipped by 5 bases and J by 5 bases, with 18 bases between them. This CDR3 is 15 amino acids long. The CDR3: CASSPRGGGRETQYF. The DNA of the CDR3 is TGTGCCAGCAGCCCGAGGGGTGGGGGTAGGGAGACCCAGTACTTC.

This clonotype was recorded at least ten times. The V and J genes are TRBV5-1 and TRBJ2-2; no definite D call. This CDR3 comprises 14 residues. From germline, CDR1 is SGHRS and CDR2 YFSETQ. Trimming pared 0 bases from V and 2 bases from J, leaving 5 bases between. The CDR3 DNA is TGCGCCAGCAGCTTGGTCCAAAACACCGGGGAGCTGTTTTTT. Protein: CASSLVQNTGELFF.

This clonotype has a count of ten or more. The chain combines TRBV2 with TRBJ2-5; 8 bases match TRBD1. Germline V gives CDR1 SNHLY, CDR2 FYNNEI. The CDR3 is 15 amino acids. After removal of 3 bases from V and 4 bases from J, the junction contained 7 bases not matched to a gene. This CDR3 is CASSDGQGWRETQYF. CDR3 in DNA: TGTGCCAGCAGTGACGGACAGGGCTGGCGAGAGACCCAGTACTTC.

The sample holds many counts of this clonotype. One end of the junction is discordant with germline, which a read error may explain. V usage is TRBV28 and J usage is TRBJ1-2, with D hard to call. CDR3 length: 13 residues. Germline assignment: CDR1 MDHEN and CDR2 SYDVKM. CDR3 DNA: TGTGCCAGCAGTTTGCGGCAGGACTATGGCCACACCTTC. Residues: CASSLRQDYGHTF.

V is TRBV6-2 or TRBV6-3 and J is TRBJ1-1; D gene ambiguous. Germline V gene lookup returns CDR1 MNHEY and CDR2 SVGEGT. The CDR3 runs to 14 residues. V was cut by 6 bases and J by 4 bases, with 15 bases left in between. The CDR3 region has the DNA TGTGCCAGCAGCCCCGTAGGACTACCCACTGAAGCTTTCTTT. Protein: CASSPVGLPTEAFF.

This clonotype was found a few times. The chain couples TRBV3-1 to TRBJ2-4; 8 nucleotides agree with TRBD2. There are 16 residues in the CDR3. Germline CDR1 LGHDT, CDR2 YNNKEL (reference sequence). The trim removed 2 bases at V and 7 bases at J, leaving 10 bases unmatched. CDR3 loop: CASSQSKAGVRNIQYF. As DNA, the CDR3 is TGTGCCAGCAGCCAAAGCAAAGCGGGAGTTCGGAACATTCAGTACTTC.

In its sample, this clonotype was seen many times. This chain joins TRBV28 and TRBJ2-7; maybe TRBD2 (5 bases). V lost 3 bases and J 2 bases, leaving 14 bases between the germline ends. The CDR3 has 15 amino acids. Looked up from germline, CDR1 is MDHEN and CDR2 is SYDVKM. DNA of the CDR3: TGTGCCAGCAGTTTTGGGCCCAGCGGTGCCTACGAGCAGTACTTC. This translates into CASSFGPSGAYEQYF.

The table lists this clonotype with a few counts. The chain is built from TRBV15 and TRBJ2-5, with 7 nucleotides matching TRBD2. V lost 5 bases and J lost 4; bases outside the gene matches: 10. The CDR3 covers 15 residues. Germline V lookup: CDR1 LNHNV, CDR2 YYDKDF (reference sequence). The CDR3 DNA reads as TGTGCCACCAGCGGGACCGGGGGGAACGGAGAGACCCAGTACTTC. The encoded protein is CATSGTGGNGETQYF.

This clonotype was seen more than once but under ten times. This chain uses TRBV11-2 with TRBJ2-7, with 7 nucleotides matching TRBD1. The CDR3 has 14 residues. Germline CDR1 and CDR2: SGHAT and FQNNGV. Trimming cost V 2 bases and J 1 base; bases outside gene matches: 2. In nucleotides, the CDR3 is TGTGCCAGCAGCTTATTGGGACAGTCCTACGAGCAGTACTTC. Translation gives CASSLLGQSYEQYF.

This clonotype was seen ten or more times. V is TRBV15 and J is TRBJ2-6; D ambiguous. Germline V gene sequence: CDR1 LNHNV, CDR2 YYDKDF (reference sequence). The CDR3 is made up of 16 amino acids. V was trimmed by 2 bases and J by 4 bases, leaving 12 bases between them. The CDR3 sequence: CATSRNSVTGANVLTF. The CDR3 DNA is TGTGCCACCAGCAGAAACTCGGTTACCGGGGCCAACGTCCTGACTTTC.

This clonotype has just a few counts. The chain has TRBV5-6 and TRBJ1-5; D remains ambiguous. Germline CDR1 reads SGHDT; CDR2 reads YYEEEE. The CDR3 is 16 residues long. The V gene lost 0 bases and the J gene lost 0 bases, with 10 bases spanning the gap. CDR3 region: CASSLGSEYSNQPQHF. DNA for the CDR3: TGTGCCAGCAGCTTGGGGTCAGAATATAGCAATCAGCCCCAGCATTTT. The whole variable domain, remainder taken from reference TRBV5-6 and TRBJ1-5, is DAGVTQSPTHLIKTRGQQVTLRCSPKSGHDTVSWYQQALGQGPQFIFQYYEEEERQRGNFPDRFSGHQFPNYSSELNVNALLLGDSALYLCASSLGSEYSNQPQHFGDGTRLSIL.

This clonotype was counted many times. This rearrangement joins TRBV2 to TRBJ2-6; no reliable D call. The CDR3 loop spans 15 amino acids. The V end was cut by 6 bases, the J end by 1 base, with 10 bases between. Germline loops: CDR1 SNHLY, CDR2 FYNNEI. Here the CDR3 reads CASRLGLSGANVLTF. The CDR3 DNA reads TGTGCCAGCAGGTTGGGTTTGTCTGGGGCCAACGTCCTGACTTTC.

At least ten counts were recorded for this clonotype. The CDR3 is CASRRLDRDYGYTF. The CDR3, as DNA: TGTGCCAGCAGAAGGTTGGACAGGGACTATGGCTACACCTTC. The V and J genes are TRBV27 and TRBJ1-2, with 8 positions matching TRBD1. Germline V lookup: CDR1 MNHEY, CDR2 SMNVEV (reference sequence). This CDR3 comprises 14 residues. Unmatched junction bases numbered 6, after V lost 6 bases and J lost 3 bases.

This sequence joins TRBV30 and TRBJ2-2, with D unclear. CDR1 and CDR2 from the germline V gene are GTSNPN and SVGIG (reference sequence). The CDR3 sequence is 14 residues long. V shed 2 bases and J shed 7 bases, with 14 bases lying between them. The CDR3 DNA reads as TGTGCCTGGAGTTTCCAAAGGGCTATCGGGGAGCTGTTTTTT. Residues: CAWSFQRAIGELFF.

This clonotype was seen ten or more times. The chain links TRBV29-1 to TRBJ2-7; TRBD2 agrees at 9 bases. Germline values: CDR1 SQVTM, CDR2 ANQGSEA. The CDR3 covers 14 residues. V trimming: 1 base; J trimming: 2 bases; junction bases outside the gene matches: 3. Here the CDR3 DNA reads TGCAGCGTTGAAGGGCGGGAGGGTGCCTACGAGCAGTACTTC. Residues: CSVEGREGAYEQYF.

This rearrangement joins TRBV5-1 to TRBJ2-7, with TRBD1 matching 9 bases. The CDR3 extends over 17 amino acids. From germline, CDR1 is SGHRS and CDR2 YFSETQ. V gave up 5 bases and J gave up 5 bases; unmatched junction bases: 17. The DNA for the CDR3 is TGCGCCAGCAGTCGGCGGGCGGGGACAGGGAACATTGACGAGCAGTACTTC. It is translated as CASSRRAGTGNIDEQYF.

As for this clonotype: The junction and the germline gene differ at one end; a read error may be behind it. The genes are TRBV6-1 and TRBJ2-2, with 7 bases that match TRBD2. The germline V gene has CDR1 MNHNS and CDR2 SASEGT. This CDR3 comprises 15 residues. CDR3 in DNA: TGTGCCGGCAGTGATCCCCGGACCCGGGGCGGGGGGCTGTTTTTT. As protein: CAGSDPRTRGGGLFF.

This clonotype was detected ten times or more. The CDR3 region has the DNA TGTGCCGTAGGAAGGGCCTACGAGCAGTACTTC. Its protein is CAVGRAYEQYF. The V call is TRBV28, the J call TRBJ2-7; D is unresolved. The CDR3 is 11 residues long. Per the germline V gene, CDR1 is MDHEN and CDR2 is SYDVKM. V was pared by 11 bases and J by 2 bases, with 10 bases between.

In this sample, this clonotype turned up many times. V gene TRBV11-2 combines with J gene TRBJ2-5; D possibly corresponds to TRBD1 (6 bases). Germline V lookup: CDR1 SGHAT, CDR2 FQNNGV. Trimming stripped 5 bases from V and 5 bases from J, with 18 bases between. The CDR3 runs to 15 residues. The CDR3 region is CASSLWDISMETQYF. CDR3 DNA sequence: TGTGCCAGCAGCCTATGGGACATTTCGATGGAGACCCAGTACTTC.

This clonotype has at least ten counts. The gene calls are TRBV12-3 or TRBV12-4 and TRBJ2-4; TRBD1 might be the D (6 bases). CDR3 length: 15 amino acids. V lost 6 bases to trimming and J lost 0 bases, with 12 bases between them. The CDR3 loop reads CASREAGVAKNIQYF. DNA for the CDR3: TGTGCCAGCAGGGAAGCAGGGGTAGCCAAAAACATTCAGTACTTC.

This clonotype has at least ten counts. J is TRBJ2-7 and V is TRBV27; D gene unclear. Germline V gene sequence: CDR1 MNHEY, CDR2 SMNVEV (reference sequence). V was trimmed by 0 bases and J by 5 bases, leaving 8 bases between them. CDR3 size: 13 residues. CDR3 DNA: TGTGCCAGCAGTTTATCGAGAGAGGACGAGCAGTACTTC. Amino acid sequence: CASSLSREDEQYF.